The clone carrying this T cell receptor (beta chain) has only a few counts. The entry originates in a study of identical twins. V shed 3 bases, J shed 1 base, and the junction held 7 bases outside the gene matches. This CDR3 comprises 16 residues. TCRdb fed the 5' RACE reads into MiXCR, producing one record per CDR3 protein. This table holds hundreds of thousands of distinct CDR3 sequences, about 18% found once. These same data were also listed under a study on T cells expressing NK-cell markers.

The chain joins TRBV12-3 or TRBV12-4 to TRBJ1-1; 8 bases are shared with TRBD1. Sample: PBMCs. The clonotype comes from a young woman in good health. The CDR3: CASSLGWGQENTEAFF. CDR3 sequence (DNA): TGTGCCAGCAGTTTGGGGTGGGGACAGGAGAACACTGAAGCTTTCTTT.